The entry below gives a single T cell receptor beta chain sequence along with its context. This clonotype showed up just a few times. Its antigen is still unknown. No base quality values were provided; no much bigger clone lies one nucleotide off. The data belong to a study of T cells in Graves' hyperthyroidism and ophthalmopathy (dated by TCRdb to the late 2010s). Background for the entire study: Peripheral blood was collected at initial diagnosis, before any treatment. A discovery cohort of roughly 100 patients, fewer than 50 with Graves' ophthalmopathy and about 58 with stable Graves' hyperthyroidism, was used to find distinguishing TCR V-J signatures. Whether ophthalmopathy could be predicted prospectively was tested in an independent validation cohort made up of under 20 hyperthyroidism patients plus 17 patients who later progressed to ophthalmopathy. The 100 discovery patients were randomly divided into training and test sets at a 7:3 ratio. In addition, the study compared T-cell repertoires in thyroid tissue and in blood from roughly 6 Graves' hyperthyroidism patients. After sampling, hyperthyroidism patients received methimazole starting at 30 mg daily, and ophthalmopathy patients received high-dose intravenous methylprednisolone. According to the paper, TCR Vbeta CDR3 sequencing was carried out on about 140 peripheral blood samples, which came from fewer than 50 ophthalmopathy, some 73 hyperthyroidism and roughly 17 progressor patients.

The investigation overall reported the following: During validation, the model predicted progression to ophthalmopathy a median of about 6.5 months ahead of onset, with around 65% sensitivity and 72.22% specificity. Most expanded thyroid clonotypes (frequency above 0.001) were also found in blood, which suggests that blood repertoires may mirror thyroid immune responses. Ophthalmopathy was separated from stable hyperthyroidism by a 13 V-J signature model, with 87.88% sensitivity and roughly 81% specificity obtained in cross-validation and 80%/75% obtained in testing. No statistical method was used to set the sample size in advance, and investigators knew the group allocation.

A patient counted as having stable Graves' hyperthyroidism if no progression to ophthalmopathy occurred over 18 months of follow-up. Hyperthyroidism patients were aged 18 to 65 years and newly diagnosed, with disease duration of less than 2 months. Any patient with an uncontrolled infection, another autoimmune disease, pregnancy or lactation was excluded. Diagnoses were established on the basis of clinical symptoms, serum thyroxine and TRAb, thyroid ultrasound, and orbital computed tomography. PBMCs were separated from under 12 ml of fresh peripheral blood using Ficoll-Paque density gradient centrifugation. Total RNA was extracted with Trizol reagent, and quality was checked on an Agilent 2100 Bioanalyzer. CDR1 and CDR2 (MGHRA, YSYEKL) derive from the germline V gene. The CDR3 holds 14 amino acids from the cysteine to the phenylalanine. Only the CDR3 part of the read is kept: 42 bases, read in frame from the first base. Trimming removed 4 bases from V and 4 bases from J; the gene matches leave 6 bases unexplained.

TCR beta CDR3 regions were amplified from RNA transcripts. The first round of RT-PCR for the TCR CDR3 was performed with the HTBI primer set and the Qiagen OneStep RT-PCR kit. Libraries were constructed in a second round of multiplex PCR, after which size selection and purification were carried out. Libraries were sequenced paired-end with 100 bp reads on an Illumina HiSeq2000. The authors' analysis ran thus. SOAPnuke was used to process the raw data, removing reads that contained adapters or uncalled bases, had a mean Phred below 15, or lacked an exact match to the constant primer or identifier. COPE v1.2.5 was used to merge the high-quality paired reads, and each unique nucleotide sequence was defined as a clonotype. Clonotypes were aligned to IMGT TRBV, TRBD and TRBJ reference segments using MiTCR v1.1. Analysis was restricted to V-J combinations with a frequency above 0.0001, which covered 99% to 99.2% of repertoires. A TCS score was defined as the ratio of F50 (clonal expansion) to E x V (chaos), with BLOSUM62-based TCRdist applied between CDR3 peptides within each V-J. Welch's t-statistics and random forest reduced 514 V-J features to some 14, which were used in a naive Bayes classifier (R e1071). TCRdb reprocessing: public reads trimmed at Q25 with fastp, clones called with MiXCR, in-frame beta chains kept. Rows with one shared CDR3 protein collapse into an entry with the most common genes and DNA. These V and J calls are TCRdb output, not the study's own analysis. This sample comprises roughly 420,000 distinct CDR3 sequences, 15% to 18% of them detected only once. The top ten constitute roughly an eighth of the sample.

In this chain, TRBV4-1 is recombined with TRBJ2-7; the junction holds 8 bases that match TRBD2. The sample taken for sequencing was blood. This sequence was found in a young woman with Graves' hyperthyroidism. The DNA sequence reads TGCGCCAGCAGCCCCTTTAGCGGGGTTTACGAGCAGTACTTC. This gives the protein CASSPFSGVYEQYF.